One and the same sample provided the 15 T cell receptor beta chains below, sequenced in a study of T cells expressing NK-cell markers (dated by TCRdb to the early 2020s). Libraries were prepared through 5' RACE. The run used an Illumina HiSeq 2000. Each CDR3 protein sequence appears as one entry after TCRdb reprocessed the reads, and no DNA is included. The table of this sample itemizes some 440,000 distinct CDR3 sequences. More than 1.4% of the sample lies in the top ten. Sequenced material: blood T cells: a sorted CD56 or NKG2C T cell subset, CD4+ or CD8+ T cells, or bulk PBMC T cells (not recorded which). These receptors were collected from a woman between 50 and 59 years old in good health. Donor details come from another sample of the same person, matched by shared clones.

The chain uses TRBV20-1 and TRBJ2-2; no DNA is available, so the TRBD1 call from TCRdb remains unchecked. The germline V gene encodes CDR1 DFQATT and CDR2 SNEGSKA (reference sequence). CDR3 length: 15 residues. CDR3: CSARDIKGAGGELFF.

The chain joins TRBV29-1 to TRBJ1-1; the TCRdb call, TRBD1, lacks DNA for checking. Germline V gene data show CDR1 as SQVTM and CDR2 as ANQGSEA. The CDR3 is made up of 14 amino acids. The CDR3 here is CSAIGQGSYTEAFF.

The chain has TRBV2 and TRBJ1-5; the TCRdb call, TRBD1, lacks DNA for checking. Germline V gives CDR1 SNHLY, CDR2 FYNNEI. There are 13 residues in the CDR3. This CDR3 reads CASSDVPMQPQHF.

The chain joins TRBV11-3 to TRBJ2-1; absent DNA, TCRdb's TRBD1 call cannot be checked. The germline V gene has CDR1 SGHNT and CDR2 YENEEA. The CDR3 is 14 amino acids. The CDR3 here is CASSIGQSHNEQFF.

This chain links TRBV12-3 or TRBV12-4 with TRBJ2-3. This CDR3 comprises 13 residues. The CDR3 spells CASSFGRTDTQYF.

The gene calls are TRBV5-1 and TRBJ2-1; without DNA, the TCRdb call of TRBD1 cannot be checked. CDR1 and CDR2 (germline): SGHRS, YFSETQ. The CDR3 spans 13 residues. CDR3 in amino acids: CASRGQGLNEQFF.

CDR3 loop: CSARAPGGGNNEQFF. The chain uses TRBV20-1 and TRBJ2-1. Germline assignment: CDR1 DFQATT and CDR2 SNEGSKA (reference sequence). The CDR3 runs 15 residues.

This chain joins TRBV5-1 and TRBJ2-3. Germline-derived CDR1 and CDR2 are SGHRS and YFSETQ. The CDR3 runs 14 residues. CDR3 in amino acids: CASSLYGFTDTQYF.

The V and J genes are TRBV28 and TRBJ2-7; the TCRdb call, TRBD2, lacks DNA for checking. This CDR3 has 14 residues. In germline, CDR1 is MDHEN, CDR2 SYDVKM. The CDR3 loop is CASRMLLAGVKQYF.

The genes are TRBV20-1 and TRBJ2-5; the D call from TCRdb, TRBD1, cannot be confirmed without DNA. The CDR3 has 14 residues. Germline lookup yields CDR1 DFQATT and CDR2 SNEGSKA (reference sequence). CDR3 residues: CSARASGQMGTQYF.

The V call is TRBV5-1, the J call TRBJ2-7; TCRdb's D gene call, TRBD2, goes unchecked for lack of DNA. The CDR3 has 17 amino acids. Per the germline V gene, CDR1 is SGHRS and CDR2 is YFSETQ. The CDR3: CASRPKPQASGAYEQYF.

The chain couples TRBV5-1 to TRBJ2-4. The CDR3 runs 12 residues. CDR1 and CDR2 from the germline V gene are SGHRS and YFSETQ. The CDR3 region is CASQGSKNIQYF.

The chain uses TRBV27 and TRBJ2-3; the D call from TCRdb, TRBD2, cannot be confirmed without DNA. CDR3 length: 15 amino acids. Per germline, CDR1 MNHEY and CDR2 SMNVEV (reference sequence). CDR3: CASSSPGLYTDTQYF.

The V gene is TRBV5-1, the J gene TRBJ2-5; TCRdb gives TRBD1 as the D gene, but with no DNA this cannot be confirmed. Germline CDR1 and CDR2: SGHRS and YFSETQ. This CDR3 is built from 14 residues. The CDR3 spells CASSSDTGAETQYF.

This rearrangement joins TRBV7-2 to TRBJ2-5; TCRdb's assignment of TRBD2 cannot be checked, as there is no DNA. Germline V gene lookup returns CDR1 SGHTA and CDR2 FQGNSA. This CDR3 has 14 residues. CDR3: CASSLDGAEETQYF.